Presented here are 21 T cell receptor beta chains from one specimen sequenced in a study of blood T cell repertoires in COVID-19. TCRdb's table, derived via immunoSEQ multiplex PCR, lists solely in-frame clones and lacks some. Here the sample spans about 120,000 clones, around 89% being singletons. The sequenced sample consisted of peripheral blood. The source of these receptors is a man between 65 and 85 years old with active or convalescent COVID-19.

The CDR3 coding sequence is TGTGCCAGCAGTTTATCACAAGGGGGACAGCCCCAGCATTTT. This gives the protein CASSLSQGGQPQHF. The rearrangement joins TRBV28 to TRBJ1-5; the D gene is possibly TRBD1 (6 bases). V was clipped by 1 base and J by 7 bases, with 11 bases between them. CDR1 and CDR2 (germline): MDHEN, SYDVKM. The CDR3 covers 14 residues.

J is TRBJ2-1 and V is TRBV7-3; the D gene is possibly TRBD2 (6 bases). The CDR3 covers 13 residues. Trimming left V 5 bases short and J 8 bases short, with 13 bases between. The V gene's germline CDR1 is SGHTA and CDR2 FQGTGA. The CDR3 DNA reads as TGTGCCAGCAGCCAGACTAGTTTCGATGAGCAGTTCTTC. Amino acid sequence: CASSQTSFDEQFF.

The chain couples TRBV7-9 to TRBJ2-7, with 8 nucleotides matching TRBD2. The J segment lost 3 bases and the V segment lost 0 bases, leaving 4 bases of the junction unmatched. The germline V gene encodes CDR1 SEHNR and CDR2 FQNEAQ (reference sequence). The CDR3 loop spans 15 amino acids. The CDR3, as DNA: TGTGCCAGCAGCTTAGCCATGACTAGCGTCTACGAGCAGTACTTC. Its protein is CASSLAMTSVYEQYF.

This clone is deemed large. This chain uses TRBV2 with TRBJ2-7, with a tentative D call TRBD1 (5 bases). The germline CDR1 and CDR2 sequences are SNHLY and FYNNEI. The V gene lost 6 bases and the J gene lost 3 bases, with 12 bases spanning the gap. The CDR3 has 13 residues. The CDR3 sequence: CASRLAQGYEQYF. The CDR3 DNA is TGTGCCAGCAGGTTGGCTCAGGGCTACGAGCAGTACTTC.

The genes are TRBV30 and TRBJ1-2; 7 bases match TRBD1. The CDR3 spans 15 residues. J lost 8 bases, V lost 4 bases, and 16 bases had no gene match. Germline CDR1 GTSNPN, CDR2 SVGIG (reference sequence). CDR3 bases: TGTGCCTGGACCGCTTCGGACAGGTCAGGGTGGGGCTACACCTTC. It codes for CAWTASDRSGWGYTF.

The count of this clone is one. The chain has TRBV25-1 and TRBJ1-1; tentative D call: TRBD1 (5 bases). CDR1 is MGHDK and CDR2 is SYGVNS in the germline V gene. The CDR3 is 14 amino acids. Deletions cut 4 bases from V and 6 bases from J, with 15 bases between. CDR3: CASSGRGEAAEAFF. The CDR3 DNA sequence: TGTGCCAGCAGTGGCAGAGGGGAGGCGGCTGAAGCTTTCTTT.

The genes are TRBV4-1 and TRBJ2-2; tentatively, D is TRBD2 (7 bases). The CDR3 spans 16 residues. V lost 0 bases, J lost 1 base, and 9 bases lay in between. The germline V gene encodes CDR1 MGHRA and CDR2 YSYEKL. CDR3 loop: CASSQEGGQNTGELFF. CDR3 coding DNA: TGCGCCAGCAGCCAAGAGGGGGGGCAGAACACCGGGGAGCTGTTTTTT.

This clone was observed once. The chain uses TRBV7-3 and TRBJ1-6; 9 bases are shared with TRBD1. The CDR3 spans 15 residues. From germline, CDR1 is SGHTA and CDR2 FQGTGA. With V trimmed by 3 bases and J by 8 bases, 5 bases remained unmatched. DNA of the CDR3: TGTGCCAGCAGCTTCGGGACAGGGATCGATTCACCCCTCCACTTT. Protein: CASSFGTGIDSPLHF.

The chain joins TRBV7-9 to TRBJ2-2; 10 nucleotides match TRBD1. Germline assignment: CDR1 SEHNR and CDR2 FQNEAQ (reference sequence). The CDR3 runs to 16 residues. J lost 4 bases, V lost 4 bases, and 6 bases had no gene match. The CDR3 reads CASSYDRGPTTGELFF. The CDR3 DNA reads TGTGCCAGCAGCTATGACAGGGGGCCGACCACCGGGGAGCTGTTTTTT.

This clone appeared a few times. This sequence joins TRBV11-2 and TRBJ1-2; 9 bases line up with TRBD1. The CDR3 is made up of 14 amino acids. V trimming: 5 bases; J trimming: 8 bases; junction bases outside the gene matches: 9. CDR1 is SGHAT, CDR2 FQNNGV, per germline. DNA for the CDR3: TGTGCCAGCAGCATCGATACAGGGGGCGGCGGCTACACCTTC. The encoded protein is CASSIDTGGGGYTF.

This clone was seen once. The chain carries TRBV12-3 or TRBV12-4 and TRBJ1-4, with no clear D. The V gene lost 3 bases and the J gene lost 14 bases, with 13 bases spanning the gap. The CDR3 extends over 12 amino acids. CDR3 loop: CASSFLRQVLFF. DNA for the CDR3: TGTGCCAGCAGTTTTTTAAGGCAGGTCCTGTTTTTT.

The chain joins TRBV24-1 to TRBJ2-3; a possible D gene is TRBD2 (6 bases). Looked up from germline, CDR1 is KGHDR and CDR2 is SFDVKD. V was trimmed by 4 bases and J by 0 bases, leaving 10 bases between them. The CDR3 contains 15 residues. CDR3 protein: CATSEGGTSTDTQYF. CDR3 coding DNA: TGTGCCACCAGTGAAGGCGGGACTAGCACAGATACGCAGTATTTT.

To note about this clone: Other DNA sequences in the same sample also yield this CDR3. The J gene is TRBJ1-5, the V gene TRBV19; TRBD1 matches at 10 bases. Germline V gene sequence: CDR1 LNHDA, CDR2 SQIVND (reference sequence). Trimming cost V 6 bases and J 2 bases; bases outside gene matches: 1. The CDR3 has 14 residues. The CDR3 DNA is TGTGCCAGTAGCGGGACAGGGGGCAATCAGCCCCAGCATTTT. It encodes CASSGTGGNQPQHF. Supplemented by reference TRBV19 and TRBJ1-5, the full variable domain reads DGGITQSPKYLFRKEGQNVTLSCEQNLNHDAMYWYRQDPGQGLRLIYYSQIVNDFQKGDIAEGYSVSREKKESFPLTVTSAQKNPTAFYLCASSGTGGNQPQHFGDGTRLSIL.

The chain links TRBV28 to TRBJ2-7, with D possibly matching TRBD1 (6 bases). The CDR3 sequence is 13 residues long. V dropped 5 bases and J dropped 6 bases, with 14 bases sitting between them. CDR1 is MDHEN and CDR2 is SYDVKM in the germline V gene. CDR3: CASSIPGVSEQYF. CDR3 bases: TGTGCCAGCAGTATCCCAGGGGTTTCCGAGCAGTACTTC. Full variable domain (remainder filled in from reference TRBV28 and TRBJ2-7): DVKVTQSSRYLVKRTGEKVFLECVQDMDHENMFWYRQDPGLGLRLIYFSYDVKMKEKGDIPEGYSVSREKKERFSLILESASTNQTSMYLCASSIPGVSEQYFGPGTRLTVT.

This chain connects TRBV3-1 (or the pseudogene TRBV3-2) to TRBJ1-2, with a possible D match to TRBD1 (6 bases). V gave up 4 bases and J gave up 4 bases, with 13 bases separating them. In germline, CDR1 is LGHDT, CDR2 YNNKEL (reference sequence). The CDR3 consists of 14 residues. The CDR3, as DNA: TGTGCCAGCAGCCCCTTACAGGGATTCTATGGCTACACCTTC. It encodes CASSPLQGFYGYTF.

The rearrangement links TRBV6-5 to TRBJ2-1; 7 positions match TRBD1. The CDR3 consists of 15 residues. Unmatched junction bases numbered 12, after V lost 5 bases and J lost 8 bases. CDR1 and CDR2 from the germline V gene are MNHEY and SVGAGI. The CDR3 coding sequence is TGTGCCAGCAGTCTCTTAGGGCAGGGGGAATATGAGCAGTTCTTC. Amino acids: CASSLLGQGEYEQFF.

The chain links TRBV24-1 to TRBJ1-1; 7 nucleotides align to TRBD1. The V gene's germline CDR1 is KGHDR and CDR2 SFDVKD. The J segment lost 1 base and the V segment lost 5 bases, leaving 6 bases of the junction unmatched. The CDR3 is 15 amino acids. The DNA for the CDR3 is TGTGCCACCAGTGCCCGGGACAGTTGGAACACTGAAGCTTTCTTT. The encoded protein is CATSARDSWNTEAFF.

The chain recombines TRBV11-3 with TRBJ2-6, with 7 bases lining up with TRBD2. This CDR3 region has 19 residues. Germline V gene sequence: CDR1 SGHNT, CDR2 YENEEA. The junction had 13 bases not matched to a gene; V was cut back by 2 bases and J by 3 bases. The CDR3 DNA reads TGTGCCAGCAGCTTAAACCCCGCTTGGGGGGGTAATGGGGCCAACGTCCTGACTTTC. This translates into CASSLNPAWGGNGANVLTF.

This chain joins TRBV3-1 (or the pseudogene TRBV3-2) and TRBJ2-2, with 7 bases fitting TRBD2. CDR1 LGHDT and CDR2 YNNKEL come from the germline V gene (reference sequence). This CDR3 spans 15 amino acids. J gave up 6 bases and V 0 bases, and 4 bases lay outside the gene matches. CDR3 loop: CASSQETSFPGELFF. The DNA of the CDR3 is TGTGCCAGCAGCCAAGAGACTAGCTTTCCCGGGGAGCTGTTTTTT.

V is TRBV7-9 and J is TRBJ1-2; D gene uncertain. This CDR3 is built from 14 residues. Germline V gene data show CDR1 as SEHNR and CDR2 as FQNEAQ (reference sequence). V was clipped by 0 bases and J by 7 bases, with 12 bases between them. CDR3 protein: CASSLAGREGGYTF. In DNA form, the CDR3 reads TGTGCCAGCAGCTTAGCGGGGAGGGAAGGTGGCTACACCTTC.

V usage is TRBV19 and J usage is TRBJ1-5; tentatively, D is TRBD1 (5 bases). Germline V lookup: CDR1 LNHDA, CDR2 SQIVND (reference sequence). CDR3 length equals 13 residues. The germline V and J ends were trimmed by 7 bases and 4 bases, with 11 bases remaining between them. CDR3 residues: CASKGGENQPQHF. The DNA of the CDR3 is TGTGCCAGTAAAGGAGGGGAAAATCAGCCCCAGCATTTT.